This T cell receptor beta chain was retrieved from a study of OX40 agonist ivuxolimab in advanced cancers. Study background: Ivuxolimab doses were 0.01, 0.1, 0.3, 1.5, 3 or 10 mg/kg every 2 weeks. Study results and limitations: Clonal expansion was among the lowest in partial responders at 0.1-3.0 mg/kg, especially CD8+. CD4+ and CD8+ T cells in blood underwent clonal expansion by week 6 at 0.1 to 3.0 mg/kg.

As concerns this clone: The target antigen is unknown.

Generated by immunoSEQ multiplex PCR, the TCRdb table keeps only in-frame clones and is missing some. The sample includes about 46,000 clones, around 90% of them seen just once. Autoimmune disease history or systemic immunosuppression barred patients. The CDR3 runs 17 residues. V lost 9 bases to trimming and J lost 2 bases; unmatched junction nucleotides: 18. The V gene's germline CDR1 is MDHEN and CDR2 SYDVKM. The sequence was collected from an adult with an advanced solid tumor such as melanoma, head and neck, liver or kidney cancer. The input for sequencing was CD4+ or CD8+ T cells sorted from blood, taken in a trial of the OX40 agonist ivuxolimab. This chain uses TRBV28 with TRBJ1-2, with 7 bases fitting TRBD1. Here the CDR3 reads CASWGRQGPPLNYGYTF. The CDR3 nucleotides read TGTGCCAGTTGGGGTAGACAGGGTCCACCTTTAAACTATGGCTACACCTTC.